These 11 T cell receptor beta chains originate from one sample sequenced in a study of T cells in localized non-small cell lung cancer. Method: immunoSEQ multiplex PCR; TCRdb's copy keeps in-frame clones and lacks some. Altogether thousands of clones are present, approximately 40% being singletons, with the ten largest covering under 7%. Material: lung tumor tissue, obtained before any cancer treatment. These receptors were obtained from a woman aged 40 to 75 with stage I lung adenocarcinoma.

The gene calls are TRBV30 and TRBJ1-2, with TRBD1 as a possible D gene (5 bases). Germline CDR1 is GTSNPN and CDR2 is SVGIG (reference sequence). The CDR3 has 11 amino acids. V was cut by 7 bases and J by 10 bases, with 16 bases left in between. CDR3 sequence (DNA): TGTGCCTTCCGGCAGGGCCTCATCTACACCTTC. As protein: CAFRQGLIYTF.

The sample holds a few counts of this clone. The CDR3 is CASSLGSSGSYEQYF. CDR3 nucleotides: TGTGCCAGCAGCTTAGGCTCTAGCGGGAGTTACGAGCAGTACTTC. The chain couples TRBV7-6 to TRBJ2-7, with 10 positions matching TRBD2. The CDR3 is 15 amino acids. The V segment lost 1 base and the J segment 4 bases; nucleotides outside the gene matches: 4. The germline V gene has CDR1 SGHVS and CDR2 FNYEAQ.

The table lists this clone with a few counts. The J gene is TRBJ2-2, the V gene TRBV30; D not certain. V shed 2 bases and J shed 1 base, with 8 bases lying between them. The CDR3 sequence is 14 residues long. The germline V gene has CDR1 GTSNPN and CDR2 SVGIG (reference sequence). The CDR3 region has the DNA TGTGCCTGGAGTCTGGACGGGAACACCGGGGAGCTGTTTTTT. It is translated as CAWSLDGNTGELFF.

The rearrangement links TRBV6-8 to TRBJ2-1, with 13 bases that match TRBD2. Germline loops: CDR1 MNHGY, CDR2 SAAAGT. The CDR3 is 15 amino acids. V gave up 5 bases and J gave up 9 bases; unmatched junction bases: 7. CDR3 loop: CASSGGLAGVVEQFF. The CDR3 DNA reads TGTGCCAGCAGTGGCGGACTAGCGGGAGTGGTTGAGCAGTTCTTC.

The chain has TRBV19 and TRBJ2-1; TRBD2 matches 8 bases. In germline, CDR1 is LNHDA, CDR2 SQIVND (reference sequence). V lost 0 bases and J lost 6; bases outside the gene matches: 10. This CDR3 spans 17 amino acids. CDR3 DNA: TGTGCCAGTAGTATAGATCCGGGACTAGATTTCCCCAATGAGCAGTTCTTC. Protein sequence: CASSIDPGLDFPNEQFF.

This clone was seen a few times. The genes are TRBV15 and TRBJ2-1; 14 bases map to TRBD2. The germline V gene encodes CDR1 LNHNV and CDR2 YYDKDF (reference sequence). CDR3 length: 17 amino acids. After removal of 1 base from V and 7 bases from J, the junction contained 6 bases not matched to a gene. In DNA, the CDR3 is TGTGCCACCAGCAGAGCGGGACTAGCGGGAGTGAGGAATGAGCAGTTCTTC. As protein: CATSRAGLAGVRNEQFF.

This chain connects TRBV10-3 to TRBJ2-5; D remains ambiguous. Trimming pared 10 bases from V and 0 bases from J, leaving 9 bases between. The CDR3 spans 12 residues. Germline V lookup: CDR1 ENHRY, CDR2 SYGVKD. CDR3 sequence reads: CASRENQETQYF. The CDR3 DNA follows: TGTGCCAGCAGAGAGAACCAAGAGACCCAGTACTTC.

The rearrangement links TRBV19 to TRBJ2-3; D is possibly TRBD1 (7 bases). V was clipped by 11 bases and J by 3 bases, with 15 bases between them. The germline gives CDR1 LNHDA, CDR2 SQIVND (reference sequence). The CDR3 consists of 13 residues. The CDR3 DNA reads as TGTGCCGCAGGGGGGAGATGGACAGATACGCAGTATTTT. Protein sequence: CAAGGRWTDTQYF.

This clone has a handful of counts. The J gene is TRBJ2-1, the V gene TRBV6-8; TRBD1 aligns across 8 bases. This CDR3 contains 16 residues. Germline CDR1 reads MNHGY; CDR2 reads SAAAGT. V lost 4 bases and J lost 4; bases outside the gene matches: 9. CDR3: CASSSRDRGTYNEQFF. CDR3 coding DNA: TGTGCCAGCAGTTCTCGAGACAGGGGTACGTACAATGAGCAGTTCTTC.

This clone was seen a handful of times. The chain employs TRBV11-3 and TRBJ1-2; D not certain. This CDR3 is built from 14 residues. V was shortened by 6 bases and J by 4 bases, with 15 bases between the two germline ends. The germline V gene encodes CDR1 SGHNT and CDR2 YENEEA. In DNA form, the CDR3 reads TGTGCCAGCAGTTCCGGCCAGGCAACCTATGGCTACACCTTC. This translates into CASSSGQATYGYTF.

This clone is labeled medium-sized. Other DNA sequences in this specimen translate into the identical CDR3. The V gene is TRBV6-8, the J gene TRBJ1-1; D is unresolved. Deletions cut 5 bases from V and 4 bases from J, with 11 bases between. The CDR3 is made up of 13 amino acids. Germline values: CDR1 MNHGY, CDR2 SAAAGT. The CDR3 DNA is TGTGCCAGCAGTGCGGGCGGCTTCACTGAAGCTTTCTTT. This sequence encodes CASSAGGFTEAFF.